The clone carrying this T cell receptor beta chain was seen a few times. This entry is derived from a study of early T cells in non-severe SARS-CoV-2 infection. Germline V gene data show CDR1 as MNHEY and CDR2 as SMNVEV (reference sequence). CDR3 length: 15 amino acids. V shed 3 bases and J shed 4 bases, with 16 bases lying between them. TCRdb independently ran MiXCR on the 5' RACE reads; one entry per CDR3 protein. The sample consists of over 85,000 distinct CDR3 sequences, less than 15% of them appearing once. Sequencing was done on a sample of whole blood. V and J are TRBV27 and TRBJ2-7, with D hard to call. The clonotype comes from an adult who was a healthcare worker with PCR-confirmed SARS-CoV-2 infection or an uninfected control (not recorded which). The CDR3 region is CASSFSLVAAYEQYF. CDR3 bases: TGTGCCAGCAGTTTTAGCCTGGTGGCCGCTTACGAGCAGTACTTC.